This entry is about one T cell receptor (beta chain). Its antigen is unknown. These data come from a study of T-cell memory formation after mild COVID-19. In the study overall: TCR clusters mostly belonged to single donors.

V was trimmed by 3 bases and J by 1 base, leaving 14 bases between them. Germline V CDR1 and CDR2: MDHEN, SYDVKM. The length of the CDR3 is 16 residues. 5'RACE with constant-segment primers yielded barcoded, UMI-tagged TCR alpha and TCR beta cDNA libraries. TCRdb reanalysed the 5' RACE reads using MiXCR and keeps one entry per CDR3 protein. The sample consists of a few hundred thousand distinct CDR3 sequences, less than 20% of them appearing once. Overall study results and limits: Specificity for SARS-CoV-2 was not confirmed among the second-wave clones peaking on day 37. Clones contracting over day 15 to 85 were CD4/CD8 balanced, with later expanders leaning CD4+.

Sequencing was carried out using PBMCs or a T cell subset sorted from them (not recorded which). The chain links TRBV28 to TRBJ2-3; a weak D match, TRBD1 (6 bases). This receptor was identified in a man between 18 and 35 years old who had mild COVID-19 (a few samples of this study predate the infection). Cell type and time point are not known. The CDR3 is CASSLPPGVGTDTQYF. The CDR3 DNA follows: TGTGCCAGCAGTTTGCCCCCAGGGGTGGGCACAGATACGCAGTATTTT.